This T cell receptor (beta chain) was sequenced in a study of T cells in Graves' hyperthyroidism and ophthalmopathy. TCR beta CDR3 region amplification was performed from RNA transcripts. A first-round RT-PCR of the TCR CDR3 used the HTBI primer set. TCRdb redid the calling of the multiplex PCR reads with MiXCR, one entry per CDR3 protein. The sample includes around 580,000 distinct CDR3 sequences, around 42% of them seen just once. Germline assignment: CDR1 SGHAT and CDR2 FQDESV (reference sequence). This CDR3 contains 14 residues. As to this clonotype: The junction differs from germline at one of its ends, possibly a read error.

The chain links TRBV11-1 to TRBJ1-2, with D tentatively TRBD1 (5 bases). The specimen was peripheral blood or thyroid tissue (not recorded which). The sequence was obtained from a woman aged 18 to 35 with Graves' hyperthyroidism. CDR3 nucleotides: TGTGTCAGCAGCTCCGCGGGCAGGGATTATGGCTACACCTTC. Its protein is CVSSSAGRDYGYTF.